These T cell receptor beta chains were read from a single sample in a study of CD8+ T cells in alopecia areata. Clones were sequenced by immunoSEQ multiplex PCR, and TCRdb holds only the in-frame ones, with some missing. This sample has more than 150,000 clones, with 59% found just once. The sample here was CD4+ T cells sorted from blood, taken at week 0. The receptor set was obtained from a human donor with alopecia areata. Both conserved end residues are part of each CDR3. Fields, in order: V gene, J gene, D gene, clone size, CDR3 DNA, CDR3 protein. A D gene is named only where the DNA matches it firmly. Clone size is not always given. Where it is, it says once, few, many or a class for expanded clones.

V gene: TRBV10-3
J gene: TRBJ2-3
D gene: TRBD1
clone size: .
CDR3 DNA: TGTGCCAGCAGAAGGGGACAGGGGGCAGATACGCAGTATTTT
CDR3 protein: CASRRGQGADTQYF

V gene: TRBV9
J gene: TRBJ2-3
D gene: .
clone size: .
CDR3 DNA: TGTGCCAGCAGCGTTCTGGGGCCGAGCACAGATACGCAGTATTTT
CDR3 protein: CASSVLGPSTDTQYF

V gene: TRBV29-1
J gene: TRBJ2-3
D gene: .
clone size: few
CDR3 DNA: TGCAGCGTCCGGGGGAAAGGCACAGATACGCAGTATTTT
CDR3 protein: CSVRGKGTDTQYF

V gene: TRBV6-5
J gene: TRBJ1-5
D gene: .
clone size: .
CDR3 DNA: TGTGCCAGTTCAGGGAGCAATCAGCCCCAGCATTTT
CDR3 protein: CASSGSNQPQHF

V gene: TRBV4-1
J gene: TRBJ2-4
D gene: TRBD1
clone size: .
CDR3 DNA: TGCGCCAGCAGCCAAACAGGGGGCAGGGACATTCAGTACTTC
CDR3 protein: CASSQTGGRDIQYF

V gene: TRBV19
J gene: TRBJ1-5
D gene: TRBD1
clone size: .
CDR3 DNA: TGTGCCAGTAGTACCTCGGGACAGGCCAATCAGCCCCAGCATTTT
CDR3 protein: CASSTSGQANQPQHF

V gene: TRBV6-1
J gene: TRBJ1-5
D gene: .
clone size: once
CDR3 DNA: TGTGCCAGCACCAAAGGGGGTCAGCCCCAGCATTTT
CDR3 protein: CASTKGGQPQHF

V gene: TRBV29-1
J gene: TRBJ2-4
D gene: .
clone size: .
CDR3 DNA: TGCAGCGTTGCCGGCCAAGCCAAAAACATTCAGTACTTC
CDR3 protein: CSVAGQAKNIQYF

V gene: TRBV7-9
J gene: TRBJ2-3
D gene: .
clone size: few
CDR3 DNA: TGTGCCAGCAGCTTAGCCTCAGGGCTCACAGATACGCAGTATTTT
CDR3 protein: CASSLASGLTDTQYF

V gene: TRBV29-1
J gene: TRBJ2-5
D gene: .
clone size: .
CDR3 DNA: TGCAGCGTTGTCCAGGACCGGGAGACCCAGTACTTC
CDR3 protein: CSVVQDRETQYF

V gene: TRBV30
J gene: TRBJ2-7
D gene: TRBD1
clone size: .
CDR3 DNA: TGTGCCTGGAGTGTAGGCAGGGGGAGAAACGAGCAGTACTTC
CDR3 protein: CAWSVGRGRNEQYF

V gene: TRBV6-5
J gene: TRBJ2-5
D gene: .
clone size: .
CDR3 DNA: TGTGCCAGCAGTTCCGGTGGTAGACTGCGACAAGAGACCCAGTACTTC
CDR3 protein: CASSSGGRLRQETQYF

V gene: TRBV29-1
J gene: TRBJ2-7
D gene: .
clone size: .
CDR3 DNA: TGCAGCGTCGCAAAGAGGACCGAAAACGAGCAGTACTTC
CDR3 protein: CSVAKRTENEQYF

V gene: TRBV7-8
J gene: TRBJ2-5
D gene: TRBD2
clone size: .
CDR3 DNA: TGTGCCAGCAGCTCTGATAGCGGGGGAAGTAAGACCCAGTACTTC
CDR3 protein: CASSSDSGGSKTQYF

V gene: TRBV6-1
J gene: TRBJ2-7
D gene: .
clone size: .
CDR3 DNA: TGTGCCAGCAGTGAAGTCGGCCGAGGGGGAAGTCGCTACGAGCAGTACTTC
CDR3 protein: CASSEVGRGGSRYEQYF

V gene: TRBV7-8
J gene: TRBJ2-1
D gene: .
clone size: .
CDR3 DNA: TGTGCCAGCAGCTTAGGCACAGGGACCTACAATGAGCAGTTCTTC
CDR3 protein: CASSLGTGTYNEQFF

V gene: TRBV14
J gene: TRBJ1-2
D gene: TRBD1
clone size: few
CDR3 DNA: TGTGCCAGCAGCACCCTCCAGGGGGGCTATGGCTACACCTTC
CDR3 protein: CASSTLQGGYGYTF

V gene: TRBV30
J gene: TRBJ2-3
D gene: .
clone size: few
CDR3 DNA: TGTGCCTGGAGTCCCCGTGATAGCGGCTATACAGATACGCAGTATTTT
CDR3 protein: CAWSPRDSGYTDTQYF

V gene: TRBV18
J gene: TRBJ2-5
D gene: .
clone size: few
CDR3 DNA: TGTGCCAGCTCACCACTTTGGGCTTACCAAGAGACCCAGTACTTC
CDR3 protein: CASSPLWAYQETQYF

V gene: TRBV19
J gene: TRBJ1-5
D gene: .
clone size: once
CDR3 DNA: TGTGCCAGTAGTATAAGGGAATATCAGCCCCAGCATTTT
CDR3 protein: CASSIREYQPQHF

V gene: TRBV5-1
J gene: TRBJ2-1
D gene: TRBD2
clone size: once
CDR3 DNA: TGCGCCAGCAGCTCGACGACTAGCGGGGGGGCCCATGAGCAGTTCTTC
CDR3 protein: CASSSTTSGGAHEQFF

V gene: TRBV5-1
J gene: TRBJ2-1
D gene: .
clone size: many
CDR3 DNA: TGCGCCAGCAACTTAATAAACCCGGATGTCAATGAGCAGTTCTTC
CDR3 protein: CASNLINPDVNEQFF

V gene: TRBV25-1
J gene: TRBJ1-1
D gene: TRBD1
clone size: .
CDR3 DNA: TGTGCCAGCAGTGTGGACAGGGGGCGAACTGAAGCTTTCTTT
CDR3 protein: CASSVDRGRTEAFF

V gene: TRBV4-1
J gene: TRBJ1-1
D gene: .
clone size: few
CDR3 DNA: TGCGCCAGCAGCCACGCCCAGGCGAGCGCTGAAGCTTTCTTT
CDR3 protein: CASSHAQASAEAFF

V gene: TRBV6-1
J gene: TRBJ2-2
D gene: TRBD1
clone size: .
CDR3 DNA: TGTGCCAGCGTGGGACAGTGGAGCACCGGGGAGCTGTTTTTT
CDR3 protein: CASVGQWSTGELFF

V gene: TRBV7-2
J gene: TRBJ2-7
D gene: TRBD2
clone size: few
CDR3 DNA: TGTGCCAGCAGCCTAGCGGGGGGTCTCGAGCAGTACTTC
CDR3 protein: CASSLAGGLEQYF

V gene: TRBV29-1
J gene: TRBJ2-5
D gene: TRBD2
clone size: .
CDR3 DNA: TGCAGCGTTGAAGAGTGGATCGGGTTTGCCGGGGGGGCGAGGACGGAGACCCAGTACTTC
CDR3 protein: CSVEEWIGFAGGARTETQYF

V gene: TRBV27
J gene: TRBJ2-3
D gene: TRBD1
clone size: .
CDR3 DNA: TGTGCCAGCAGTACGGGGACAGGGGGCAGAGATACGCAGTATTTT
CDR3 protein: CASSTGTGGRDTQYF

V gene: TRBV2
J gene: TRBJ1-5
D gene: .
clone size: once
CDR3 DNA: TGTGCCAGCAGTGAGAGGGACCGGTATCAGCCCCAGCATTTT
CDR3 protein: CASSERDRYQPQHF

V gene: TRBV30
J gene: TRBJ2-1
D gene: .
clone size: .
CDR3 DNA: TGTGCCTGGAGTGTATTAGGACAAAGTTACAATGAGCAGTTCTTC
CDR3 protein: CAWSVLGQSYNEQFF

V gene: TRBV4-2
J gene: TRBJ2-7
D gene: .
clone size: .
CDR3 DNA: TGTGCCAGCAGCCAAGAGGTGGACTACGAGCAGTACTTC
CDR3 protein: CASSQEVDYEQYF

V gene: TRBV29-1
J gene: TRBJ1-1
D gene: .
clone size: .
CDR3 DNA: TGCAGCGTTGCTGGGGGCCGAAACACTGAAGCTTTCTTT
CDR3 protein: CSVAGGRNTEAFF

V gene: TRBV19
J gene: TRBJ2-5
D gene: .
clone size: .
CDR3 DNA: TGTGCCAGTAGTCCGGAGGAGGTGGAGACCCAGTACTTC
CDR3 protein: CASSPEEVETQYF

V gene: TRBV6-5
J gene: TRBJ2-1
D gene: .
clone size: .
CDR3 DNA: TGTGCCATCAGGGTAGCGTATGAGCAGTTCTTC
CDR3 protein: CAIRVAYEQFF

V gene: TRBV30
J gene: TRBJ2-3
D gene: TRBD2
clone size: .
CDR3 DNA: TGTGCCTGGAGACTAGCGGGGAGCACAGATACGCAGTATTTT
CDR3 protein: CAWRLAGSTDTQYF

V gene: TRBV5-1
J gene: TRBJ2-5
D gene: .
clone size: .
CDR3 DNA: TGCGCCAGCAGCCCTTCCACGAGGGAGACCCAGTACTTC
CDR3 protein: CASSPSTRETQYF

V gene: TRBV30
J gene: TRBJ1-1
D gene: .
clone size: .
CDR3 DNA: TGTGCCTGGAGGAACGGAGCTAACACTGAAGCTTTCTTT
CDR3 protein: CAWRNGANTEAFF

V gene: TRBV7-9
J gene: TRBJ1-2
D gene: TRBD1
clone size: few
CDR3 DNA: TGTGCCAGCAGCCGAGGGACAGGGAGCTATGGCTACACCTTC
CDR3 protein: CASSRGTGSYGYTF

V gene: TRBV2
J gene: TRBJ2-4
D gene: TRBD2
clone size: .
CDR3 DNA: TGTGCCAGCACATCGGGGGGGGTAACGGCCAAAAACATTCAGTACTTC
CDR3 protein: CASTSGGVTAKNIQYF

V gene: TRBV4-1
J gene: TRBJ1-5
D gene: .
clone size: .
CDR3 DNA: TGCGCCAGCAGCCAATTGGGGGGCAGGCAGCCCCAGCATTTT
CDR3 protein: CASSQLGGRQPQHF

V gene: TRBV2
J gene: TRBJ2-2
D gene: .
clone size: .
CDR3 DNA: TGTGCCAGCGTCCTGTCCCGAACCGGGGAGCTGTTTTTT
CDR3 protein: CASVLSRTGELFF

V gene: TRBV15
J gene: TRBJ1-4
D gene: .
clone size: .
CDR3 DNA: TGTGCCACCAGCAGAGATGGACTGAAGAATGAAAAACTGTTTTTT
CDR3 protein: CATSRDGLKNEKLFF

V gene: TRBV4-2
J gene: TRBJ2-5
D gene: .
clone size: .
CDR3 DNA: TGTGCCAGCAGCCAAGATGGGGCAGGAGGAGAGACCCAGTACTTC
CDR3 protein: CASSQDGAGGETQYF

V gene: TRBV30
J gene: TRBJ2-3
D gene: .
clone size: .
CDR3 DNA: TGTGCCTGGAGTGCGGGGCCTTTAAGCACAGATACGCAGTATTTT
CDR3 protein: CAWSAGPLSTDTQYF

V gene: TRBV5-1
J gene: TRBJ2-1
D gene: TRBD2
clone size: .
CDR3 DNA: TGCGCCAGCAGACTAGCGGACCTGTACAATGAGCAGTTCTTC
CDR3 protein: CASRLADLYNEQFF

V gene: TRBV15
J gene: TRBJ2-1
D gene: TRBD1
clone size: .
CDR3 DNA: TGTGCCACCAGCAGAGGAGCTAGACAGGGTGTGGTCGATGAGCAGTTCTTC
CDR3 protein: CATSRGARQGVVDEQFF